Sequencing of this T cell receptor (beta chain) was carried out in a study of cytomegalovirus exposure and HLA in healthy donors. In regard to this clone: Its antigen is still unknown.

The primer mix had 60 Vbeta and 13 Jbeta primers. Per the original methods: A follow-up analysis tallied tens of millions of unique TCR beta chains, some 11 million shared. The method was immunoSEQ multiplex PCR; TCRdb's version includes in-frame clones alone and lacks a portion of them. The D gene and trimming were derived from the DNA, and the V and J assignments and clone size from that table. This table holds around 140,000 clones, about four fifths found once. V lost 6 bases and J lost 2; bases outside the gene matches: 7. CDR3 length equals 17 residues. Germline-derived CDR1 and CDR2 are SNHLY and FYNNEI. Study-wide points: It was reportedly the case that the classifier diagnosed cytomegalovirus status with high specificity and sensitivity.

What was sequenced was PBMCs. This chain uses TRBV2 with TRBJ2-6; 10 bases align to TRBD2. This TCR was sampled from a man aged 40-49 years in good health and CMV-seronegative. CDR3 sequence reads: CASSARGTSAGANVLTF. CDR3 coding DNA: TGTGCCAGCAGCGCCCGAGGGACTAGCGCTGGGGCCAACGTCCTGACTTTC.